This T cell receptor (beta chain) emerged from a study of T cell responses to AZD1222 COVID-19 vaccine. As regards this clone: Its antigen is still unknown.

Per the germline V gene, CDR1 is MNHEY and CDR2 is SVGAGI. The length of the CDR3 is 16 residues. The germline V and J ends were trimmed by 2 bases and 5 bases, with 15 bases remaining between them. Study-wide points: Clonal diversity was possibly underestimated; the donors were predominantly white British and more often female. Two doses of AZD1222 preceded a rise in Spike-specific TCR breadth and depth.

Profiling relied on immunoSEQ multiplex PCR, and the TCRdb table lists in-frame clones only, not all of them. The profile shows about 110,000 clones, around 82% of them singletons. The receptor was isolated from an adult in good health. Sequencing was performed on peripheral blood, taken on day 0 of AZD1222 vaccination. V and J are TRBV6-5 and TRBJ2-2, with D perhaps matching TRBD2 (5 bases). The CDR3 reads CASSYPVGSGTGELFF. In nucleotides, the CDR3 is TGTGCCAGCAGTTACCCCGTCGGCTCGGGGACCGGGGAGCTGTTTTTT.